One sample yielded the 13 T cell receptor beta chains listed below, sequenced in a study of T cells in women clearing cervical HPV infection. Here immunoSEQ multiplex PCR was the method, and the copy in TCRdb shows in-frame clones only, minus some. Found here are approximately 34,000 clones; the top ten clones hold roughly 1.4%. Source material: blood buffy coat. Receptor source: a woman aged 18 to 75 with a cervical HPV16 infection that either progressed to CIN3+ or cleared (not recorded which).

On this clone: The read comes to an end 3 residues before the CDR3 does, leaving the germline J gene to fill in the end. The chain carries TRBV10-3 and TRBJ2-1; 9 bases are shared with TRBD2. Germline lookup yields CDR1 ENHRY and CDR2 SYGVKD. CDR3 length equals 17 residues. With V trimmed by 6 bases and J by 9 bases, 18 bases remained unmatched. This chain's CDR3 is CAISVYPSGEPLGEQFF. The DNA read from the CDR3 is TGTGCCATCAGCGTCTACCCTAGCGGGGAACCCCTGGGTGAG.

About this clone: The read terminates 3 residues ahead of where the CDR3 ends, so the germline J gene completes it. The rearrangement joins TRBV12-3 or TRBV12-4 to TRBJ2-3; the match to TRBD2 covers 11 bases. Trimming removed 6 bases from V and 8 bases from J; junction bases left unmatched: 10. This CDR3 region has 15 residues. The CDR3 bases that were read are TGTGCCAGCAGCCCTACTAGCGGGGGAACACGTACG. This codes for CASSPTSGGTRT. The whole CDR3 sequence is CASSPTSGGTRTQYF.

For this clone: Read sequence stops 3 residues before the CDR3 end, and the germline J gene provides the missing end. The genes are TRBV20-1 and TRBJ1-3; D call uncertain. The CDR3 spans 16 residues. Looked up from germline, CDR1 is DFQATT and CDR2 is SNEGSKA (reference sequence). V shed 1 base and J shed 0 bases, with 13 bases lying between them. The CDR3 loop is CSARGTQIRSGNTIYF. The sequenced part of the CDR3 DNA is TGCAGTGCTAGAGGCACCCAGATACGCTCTGGAAACACC.

Notes on this clone: From the germline J gene comes the end of the CDR3, since the read stops 3 residues before it. This chain uses TRBV2 with TRBJ1-6; D remains ambiguous. The germline V gene has CDR1 SNHLY and CDR2 FYNNEI. V lost 3 bases, J lost 0 bases, and 6 bases lay in between. This CDR3 contains 15 residues. Here the CDR3 reads CASSDQSSYNSPLHF. The CDR3 bases that were read are TGTGCCAGCAGTGACCAGAGCTCCTATAATTCACCC.

With respect to this clone: The missing CDR3 end, 3 residues past where the read stops, is filled in from the germline J gene. V and J are TRBV6-2 or TRBV6-3 and TRBJ2-3, with D perhaps matching TRBD1 (5 bases). In germline, CDR1 is MNHEY, CDR2 SVGEGT. The CDR3 totals 16 residues. CDR3 bases read: TGTGCCAGCAGTTATTATCGCGGCAGGGCCCAAGAGACG. Amino acids: CASSYYRGRAQET. The full CDR3 protein is CASSYYRGRAQETQYF.

To note about this clone: The read finishes 3 residues shy of the CDR3 end, and the germline J gene is used to complete it. The V gene is TRBV30, the J gene TRBJ1-1; TRBD1 matches at 9 bases. The CDR3 has 14 residues. The trim removed 2 bases at V and 7 bases at J, leaving 8 bases unmatched. Germline V gene data show CDR1 as GTSNPN and CDR2 as SVGIG (reference sequence). This CDR3 is CAWSPWTGDNEAFF. The sequenced CDR3 bases are TGTGCCTGGAGTCCATGGACAGGGGATAATGAA.

Comment on this clone: The CDR3 end lies 3 residues beyond the end of the read and is filled in from the germline J gene. The rearrangement links TRBV10-3 to TRBJ1-5, with a weak D call TRBD1 (6 bases). V dropped 6 bases and J dropped 3 bases, with 9 bases sitting between them. In germline, CDR1 is ENHRY, CDR2 SYGVKD. The CDR3 has 13 amino acids. CDR3 DNA, as far as it was read: TGTGCCATCAGCGGACAGCTCAATCAGCCC. Translating gives CAISGQLNQP. From start to end, the CDR3 is CAISGQLNQPQHF.

A note on this clone: The observed sequence ends 3 residues before the CDR3 terminus, with the missing tail filled in from the germline J gene. The chain recombines TRBV5-1 with TRBJ2-3; 9 nucleotides line up with TRBD1. CDR3 length equals 15 residues. Germline lookup yields CDR1 SGHRS and CDR2 YFSETQ. The part of the CDR3 DNA that was read is TGCGCCAGCAGCTCCGCAGGACAGGGGCGGGAGACG. The encoded protein is CASSSAGQGRET. The full CDR3 sequence reads CASSSAGQGRETQYF.

Remarks on this clone: The CDR3 end lies 3 residues beyond the end of the read and is filled in from the germline J gene. The gene calls are TRBV7-2 and TRBJ2-3; a weak D match, TRBD2 (5 bases). V was trimmed by 3 bases and J by 4 bases, leaving 11 bases between them. Germline CDR1 SGHTA, CDR2 FQGNSA. This CDR3 has 14 amino acids. The covered CDR3 bases are TGTGCCAGCAGCTTGCTGAGCGGCGCAGATACG. Amino acid sequence: CASSLLSGADT. Given in full, the CDR3 is CASSLLSGADTQYF.

For this clone: The read terminates 3 residues ahead of where the CDR3 ends, so the germline J gene completes it. Additional DNA sequences in this sample encode the identical CDR3. This chain links TRBV7-2 with TRBJ1-3; D is ambiguous. CDR3 length equals 14 residues. Germline V CDR1 and CDR2: SGHTA, FQGNSA. The V end was cut by 1 base, the J end by 5 bases, with 9 bases between. This CDR3 is CASSLGGSRNTIYF. Incomplete CDR3 DNA: TGTGCCAGCAGCTTAGGCGGGAGCCGAAACACC.

As for this clone: The read comes to an end 3 residues before the CDR3 does, leaving the germline J gene to fill in the end. The chain employs TRBV7-3 and TRBJ2-1; possible D gene TRBD2, 6 bases. Between the trimmed V and J ends, which lost 5 bases and 4 bases, there was a span of 15 bases. Germline V gives CDR1 SGHTA, CDR2 FQGTGA. There are 15 residues in the CDR3. The DNA read from the CDR3 is TGTGCCAGCAGCCTGTTGGGACTCGATTACAATGAG. Amino acids: CASSLLGLDYNE. The entire CDR3 sequence reads CASSLLGLDYNEQFF.

Of note for this clone: The read terminates 3 residues before the CDR3 end, so the remaining end is supplied by the germline J gene. The chain couples TRBV30 to TRBJ2-3; D perhaps matches TRBD2 (7 bases). Trimming pared 0 bases from V and 3 bases from J, leaving 16 bases between. The CDR3 has 16 residues. Germline assignment: CDR1 GTSNPN and CDR2 SVGIG (reference sequence). The CDR3 bases that were read are TGTGCCTGGAGTGTACCGGGGGGAGGGGGGACAGATACG. Translated: CAWSVPGGGGTDT. The full CDR3 is CAWSVPGGGGTDTQYF.

In the case of this clone: The read falls 3 residues short of the CDR3 end, and the missing part is taken from the germline J gene. The chain uses TRBV5-1 and TRBJ2-3, with 10 positions matching TRBD2. This CDR3 is 17 amino acids long. Looked up from germline, CDR1 is SGHRS and CDR2 is YFSETQ. J lost 6 bases, V lost 6 bases, and 16 bases had no gene match. The covered CDR3 bases are TGCGCCAGCACCAGGGTACCCAGCGGGAGGGCCTCGGATACG. Its translation is CASTRVPSGRASDT. The full CDR3 sequence reads CASTRVPSGRASDTQYF.